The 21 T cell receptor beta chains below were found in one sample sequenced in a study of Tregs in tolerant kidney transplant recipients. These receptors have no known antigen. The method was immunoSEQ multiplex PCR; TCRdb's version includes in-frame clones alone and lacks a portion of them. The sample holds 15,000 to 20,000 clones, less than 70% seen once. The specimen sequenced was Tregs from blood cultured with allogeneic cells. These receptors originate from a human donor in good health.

The CDR3 region has the DNA TGTGCCAGCAGCTCCAGGGGGCGGGGGAACACTGAAGCTTTCTTT. It codes for CASSSRGRGNTEAFF. The rearrangement joins TRBV5-4 to TRBJ1-1; 8 bases agree with TRBD1. The V gene end was trimmed by 3 bases and the J gene end by 1 base; junction bases not matched to a gene: 5. The CDR3 covers 15 residues. Germline V gene lookup returns CDR1 SGHNT and CDR2 YYREEE (reference sequence).

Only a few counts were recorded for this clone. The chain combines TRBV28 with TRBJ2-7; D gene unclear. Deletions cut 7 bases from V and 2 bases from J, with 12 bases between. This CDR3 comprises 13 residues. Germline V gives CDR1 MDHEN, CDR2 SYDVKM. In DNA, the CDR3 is TGTGCCAGCATAAGACGGGTCCCCTACGAGCAGTACTTC. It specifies CASIRRVPYEQYF.

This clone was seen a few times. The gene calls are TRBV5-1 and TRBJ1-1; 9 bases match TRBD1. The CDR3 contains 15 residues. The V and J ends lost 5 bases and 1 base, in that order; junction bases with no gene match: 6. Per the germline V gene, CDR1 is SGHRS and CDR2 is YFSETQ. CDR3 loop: CASRDRGRGNTEAFF. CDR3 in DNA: TGCGCCAGCAGGGACAGGGGTCGGGGGAACACTGAAGCTTTCTTT.

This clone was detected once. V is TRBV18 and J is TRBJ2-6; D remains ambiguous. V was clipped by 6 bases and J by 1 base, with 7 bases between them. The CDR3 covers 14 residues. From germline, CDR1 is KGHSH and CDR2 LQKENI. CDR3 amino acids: CASSPKSGANVLTF. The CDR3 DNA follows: TGTGCCAGCTCCCCTAAATCTGGGGCCAACGTCCTGACTTTC.

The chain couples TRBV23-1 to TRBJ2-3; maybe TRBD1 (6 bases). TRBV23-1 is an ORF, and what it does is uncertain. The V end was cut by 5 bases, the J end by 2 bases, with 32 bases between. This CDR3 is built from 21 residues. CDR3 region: CASSNTDRATPTGLNTDTQYF. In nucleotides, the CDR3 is TGCGCCAGCAGTAATACAGACCGTGCCACCCCAACAGGGTTAAACACAGATACGCAGTATTTT.

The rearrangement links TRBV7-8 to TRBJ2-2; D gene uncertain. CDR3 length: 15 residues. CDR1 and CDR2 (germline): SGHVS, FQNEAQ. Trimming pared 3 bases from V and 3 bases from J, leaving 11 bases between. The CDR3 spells CASSFSTYYTGELFF. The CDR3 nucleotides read TGTGCCAGCAGCTTTTCTACGTATTACACCGGGGAGCTGTTTTTT.

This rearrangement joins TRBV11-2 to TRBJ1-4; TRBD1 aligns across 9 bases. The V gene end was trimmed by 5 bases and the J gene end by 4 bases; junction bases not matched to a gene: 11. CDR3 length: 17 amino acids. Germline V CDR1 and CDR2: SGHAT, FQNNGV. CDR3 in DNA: TGTGCCAGCAGCCGGACAGGGGCGGGGGCATTTAATGAAAAACTGTTTTTT. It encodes CASSRTGAGAFNEKLFF.

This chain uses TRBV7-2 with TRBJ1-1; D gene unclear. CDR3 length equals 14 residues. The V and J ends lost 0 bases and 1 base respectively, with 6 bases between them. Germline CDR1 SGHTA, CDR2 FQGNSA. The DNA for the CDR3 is TGTGCCAGCAGCTTAGCCAGACAGAACACTGAAGCTTTCTTT. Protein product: CASSLARQNTEAFF.

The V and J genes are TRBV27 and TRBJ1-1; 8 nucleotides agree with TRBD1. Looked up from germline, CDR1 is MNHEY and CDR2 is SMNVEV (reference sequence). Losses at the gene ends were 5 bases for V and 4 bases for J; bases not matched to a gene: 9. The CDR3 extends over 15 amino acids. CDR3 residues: CASSQPGQVSTEAFF. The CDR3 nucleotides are TGTGCCAGCAGTCAACCGGGACAGGTGTCCACTGAAGCTTTCTTT.

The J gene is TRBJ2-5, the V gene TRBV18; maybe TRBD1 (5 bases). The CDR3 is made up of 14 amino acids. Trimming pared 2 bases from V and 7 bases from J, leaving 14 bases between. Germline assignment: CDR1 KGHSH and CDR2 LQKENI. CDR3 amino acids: CASSPGAGRGTQYF. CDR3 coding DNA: TGTGCCAGCTCACCAGGTGCAGGAAGGGGGACCCAGTACTTC.

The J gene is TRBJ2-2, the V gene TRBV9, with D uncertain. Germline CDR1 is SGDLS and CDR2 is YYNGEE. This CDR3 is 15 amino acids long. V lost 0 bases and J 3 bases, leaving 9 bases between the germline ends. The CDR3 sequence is CASSVGLLYTGELFF. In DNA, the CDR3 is TGTGCCAGCAGCGTAGGTCTCCTATACACCGGGGAGCTGTTTTTT.

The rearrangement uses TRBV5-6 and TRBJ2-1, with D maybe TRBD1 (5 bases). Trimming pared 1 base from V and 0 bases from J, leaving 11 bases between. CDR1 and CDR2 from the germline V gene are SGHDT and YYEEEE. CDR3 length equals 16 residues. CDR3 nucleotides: TGTGCCAGCAGCTTGTACAGGCACAGCTCCTACAATGAGCAGTTCTTC. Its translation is CASSLYRHSSYNEQFF.

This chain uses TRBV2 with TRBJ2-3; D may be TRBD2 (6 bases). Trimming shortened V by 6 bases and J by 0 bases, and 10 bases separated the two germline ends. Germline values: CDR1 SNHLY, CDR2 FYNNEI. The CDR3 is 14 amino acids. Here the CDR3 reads CASRLALSTDTQYF. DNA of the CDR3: TGTGCCAGCAGGCTAGCGTTAAGCACAGATACGCAGTATTTT.

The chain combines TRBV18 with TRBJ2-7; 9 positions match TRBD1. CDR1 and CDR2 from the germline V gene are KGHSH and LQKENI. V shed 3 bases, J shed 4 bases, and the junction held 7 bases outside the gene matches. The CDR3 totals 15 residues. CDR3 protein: CASSPLTGGLYEQYF. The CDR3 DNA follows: TGTGCCAGCTCACCCCTGACAGGGGGTCTGTACGAGCAGTACTTC.

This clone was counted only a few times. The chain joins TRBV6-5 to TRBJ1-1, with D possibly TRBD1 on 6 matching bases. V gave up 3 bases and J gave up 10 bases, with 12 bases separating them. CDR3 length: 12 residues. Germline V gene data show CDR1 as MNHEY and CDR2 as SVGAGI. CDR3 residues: CASSYRGGRAFF. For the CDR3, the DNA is TGTGCCAGCAGTTATAGGGGGGGGCGAGCTTTCTTT.

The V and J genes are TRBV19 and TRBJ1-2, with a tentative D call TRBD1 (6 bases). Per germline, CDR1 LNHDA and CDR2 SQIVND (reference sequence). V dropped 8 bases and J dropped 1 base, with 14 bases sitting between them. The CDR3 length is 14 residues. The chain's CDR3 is CASSRQAFNYGYTF. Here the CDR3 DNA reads TGTGCCAGTTCCCGACAGGCGTTTAACTATGGCTACACCTTC.

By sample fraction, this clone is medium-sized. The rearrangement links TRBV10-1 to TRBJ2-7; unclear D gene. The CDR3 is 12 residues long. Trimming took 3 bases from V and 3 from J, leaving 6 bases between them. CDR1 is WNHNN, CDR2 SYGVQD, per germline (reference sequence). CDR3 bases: TGCGCCAGCAGTGACAGGAACTACGAGCAGTACTTC. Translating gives CASSDRNYEQYF.

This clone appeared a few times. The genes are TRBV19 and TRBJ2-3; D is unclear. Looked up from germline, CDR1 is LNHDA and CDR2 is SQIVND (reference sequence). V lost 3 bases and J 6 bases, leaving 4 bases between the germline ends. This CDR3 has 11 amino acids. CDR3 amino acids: CASSIWDTQYF. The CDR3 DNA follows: TGTGCCAGTAGTATTTGGGATACGCAGTATTTT.

Here the CDR3 DNA reads TGTGCCAGCAAGAGACTTTTGAACACTGAAGCTTTCTTT. Residues: CASKRLLNTEAFF. The V call is TRBV5-8, the J call TRBJ1-1, with D hard to call. The V end was cut by 6 bases, the J end by 0 bases, with 9 bases between. Germline V gene lookup returns CDR1 SGHTS and CDR2 YDEGEE. The CDR3 extends over 13 amino acids.

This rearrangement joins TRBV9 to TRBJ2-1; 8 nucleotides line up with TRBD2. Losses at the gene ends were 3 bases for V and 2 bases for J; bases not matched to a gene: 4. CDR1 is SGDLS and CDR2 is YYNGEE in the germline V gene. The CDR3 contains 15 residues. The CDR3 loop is CASSAPGLAYNEQFF. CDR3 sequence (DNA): TGTGCCAGCAGCGCTCCGGGACTAGCCTACAATGAGCAGTTCTTC.

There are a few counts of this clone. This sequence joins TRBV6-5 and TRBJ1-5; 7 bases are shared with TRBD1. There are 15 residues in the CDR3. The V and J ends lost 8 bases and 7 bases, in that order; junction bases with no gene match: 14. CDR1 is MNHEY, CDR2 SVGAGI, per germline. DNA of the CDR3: TGTGCCAGCGTCGGGGCAGGGGGGATCGGACAGCCCCAGCATTTT. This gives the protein CASVGAGGIGQPQHF.